These 6 T cell receptor beta chains share one sample of origin, sequenced in a study of shared clonotypes between healthy human individuals. Only CD45RO-negative cells positively selected for CCR7 counted as naive CD8 cells, so terminally differentiated effector memory CD45RA+ cells were excluded. Repertoires were generated with immunoSEQ multiplex PCR, while TCRdb's copy carries only in-frame clones and drops some. The sample yields under 2,000,000 clones, approximately 95% seen once. Sequencing used naive CD8+ T cells sorted from blood. All receptors come from a man aged 18 to 29 in good health.

This chain uses TRBV4-1 with TRBJ2-7; D perhaps matches TRBD2 (6 bases). This CDR3 has 15 amino acids. Germline CDR1 reads MGHRA; CDR2 reads YSYEKL. Trimming pared 4 bases from V and 3 bases from J, leaving 16 bases between. Written as DNA, the CDR3 is TGCGCCAGCAGCCCCGGACTACAACTTTTCTACGAGCAGTACTTC. This sequence encodes CASSPGLQLFYEQYF.

The V gene is TRBV4-1, the J gene TRBJ2-4; D is unclear. Trimming removed 1 base from V and 3 bases from J, with 7 bases in between. The CDR3 totals 14 residues. Germline V lookup: CDR1 MGHRA, CDR2 YSYEKL. The CDR3 coding sequence is TGCGCCAGCAGCCAAGTGATGAGCAAAAACATTCAGTACTTC. This codes for CASSQVMSKNIQYF.

This chain links TRBV4-3 with TRBJ1-1; D is unresolved. The CDR3 totals 16 residues. V shed 0 bases and J shed 4 bases, with 15 bases lying between them. The germline CDR1 and CDR2 sequences are LGHNA and YSLEER. CDR3 sequence reads: CASSQDQGHWGTEAFF. The CDR3 region has the DNA TGCGCCAGCAGCCAAGATCAAGGGCACTGGGGCACTGAAGCTTTCTTT.

The chain combines TRBV5-6 with TRBJ2-1; 9 bases align to TRBD2. J lost 4 bases, V lost 1 base, and 3 bases had no gene match. From germline, CDR1 is SGHDT and CDR2 YYEEEE. The CDR3 consists of 15 residues. In nucleotides, the CDR3 is TGTGCCAGCAGCTTGTCTAGCGGGATGTACAATGAGCAGTTCTTC. As protein: CASSLSSGMYNEQFF.

The chain joins TRBV29-1 to TRBJ2-5; 12 positions agree with TRBD1. This CDR3 region has 17 residues. V shed 1 base, J shed 5 bases, and the junction held 11 bases outside the gene matches. Germline CDR1 SQVTM, CDR2 ANQGSEA. CDR3 coding DNA: TGCAGCGTTGAAGGCCTCATAGGGACAGGGGGCCCTGAGACCCAGTACTTC. Encoded protein: CSVEGLIGTGGPETQYF.

This clone appeared once. This chain connects TRBV27 to TRBJ2-3; no reliable D call. Germline assignment: CDR1 MNHEY and CDR2 SMNVEV (reference sequence). The CDR3 extends over 15 amino acids. Trimming took 2 bases from V and 7 from J, leaving 16 bases between them. The CDR3 is CASSLEGGVDHTQYF. For the CDR3, the DNA is TGTGCCAGCAGTTTAGAAGGCGGAGTGGATCATACGCAGTATTTT.